This T cell receptor (beta chain) derives from a study of OX40 agonist ivuxolimab in advanced cancers. About the research overall: Those treated in dose escalation had hepatocellular carcinoma, melanoma, renal cell cancer or head and neck cancer.

Produced via immunoSEQ multiplex PCR; TCRdb's table is partial and in-frame only. This table holds about 68,000 clones, approximately 87% found once. On this clone: The target antigen is unknown.

Germline V gives CDR1 MNHEY, CDR2 SVGAGI. CDR3 length equals 15 residues. V was cut by 5 bases and J by 2 bases, with 15 bases left in between. Study-wide results and caveats: Among the least clonally expanded were partial responders at 0.1-3.0 mg/kg.

The source material was CD4+ or CD8+ T cells sorted from blood, sampled in a trial of the OX40 agonist ivuxolimab. This chain uses TRBV6-5 with TRBJ2-5, with D perhaps matching TRBD2 (6 bases). This clonotype was sampled from an adult with an advanced solid tumor such as melanoma, head and neck, liver or kidney cancer. CDR3 nucleotide sequence: TGTGCCAGCAGTCGCGAACCGGGACTTCAAGAGACCCAGTACTTC. Residues: CASSREPGLQETQYF.